This TCR beta chain stems from a study of blood T cell repertoires in COVID-19 (TCRdb year 2020). Concerning the study at large: Collaborator samples came from the United States, Italy and Spain and covered acute and convalescent phases of COVID-19. The material from the prospective study consisted of cDNA or gDNA derived from T cells, B-cell-depleted T cells, or PBMCs. Deeply sampled blood TCRbeta repertoires from subjects exposed to, actively infected with, or recovered from COVID-19 were included in the dataset. A freely available public database, intended as a resource for researchers studying the immune response to SARS-CoV-2, is where the repertoires were released. The samples were drawn from the first 160 participants of the ongoing ImmuneRACE study and from roughly 1,300 subjects provided by 6 global collaborators. The sample metadata nearly always contained a de-identified subject ID, COVID-19 status, age in years and sex. Where available, HLA class I and class II types were obtained from metadata supplied by the sample provider rather than from assay-based typing. The paper as a whole reports these results and caveats: How much clinical and demographic metadata was included differed by source and by participant, and the metadata was provided uncurated.

This clone was picked up one time. Its cognate antigen has yet to be identified. Base qualities were left out, and no much larger clone turns up one base away. Participants in the prospective study were aged roughly 18 to 89 years, lived in some 24 United States geographic areas, and enrolled through a virtual design. In the prospective study, cohorts were assigned on the basis of participant-reported clinical history obtained from a screening survey and a study questionnaire. For ImmuneRACE Cohort 3, a participant was defined as recovered based on two consecutive negative NP/OP PCR tests, clearance by a healthcare professional, or resolution of symptoms. Mobile phlebotomists in the prospective study collected whole blood, serum and a nasopharyngeal or oropharyngeal swab from every participant. Participants in the prospective study had the option to provide additional blood draws and questionnaires over a 2-month period. Blood samples from the prospective study were shipped frozen or at room temperature prior to DNA extraction.

V loses 5 bases, J loses 4 bases, and the germline ends lie 17 bases apart. The germline V gene encodes CDR1 WSHSY and CDR2 SAAADI. The CDR3 numbers 15 residues from cysteine through phenylalanine. The read is trimmed to its CDR3 DNA, 45 bases read in frame from base 1. The immunoSEQ Assay, a bias-controlled multiplex PCR, was used to amplify TCRbeta CDR3 regions from genomic DNA. In the original analysis: The number of nucleated cells in each sample was estimated from the amplification of reference gene primers within the assay. Sequence reads were collapsed and filtered to measure the absolute abundance of every unique TCRbeta CDR3 rearrangement. For each sample, productive Simpson clonality was calculated as the square root of Simpson's diversity index over productive rearrangements. This immuneACCESS table, as held by TCRdb, lists in-frame sequences with V and J called but not all clones. Of the missing ones, under half trace to an unresolved V gene in checked studies; the others have no known cause. The V and J calls and the clone size are those of that table, but D and trimming were determined from the DNA. This sample holds roughly 250,000 clones; more than 85% were observed only once. About 1.5% of the sample is in the top ten clones.

The source is a woman between 45 and 60 years old who had recovered from COVID-19. The specimen was PBMCs or T cells enriched from blood (not recorded which). In this chain, TRBV10-2 is recombined with TRBJ1-2; the best D guess is TRBD1, with 6 bases matching. The encoded CDR3 is CASSSTQDRFYGYTF. The DNA sequence reads TGCGCCAGCAGTTCGACCCAGGACAGATTCTATGGCTACACCTTC.